This TCR beta chain was captured in a study of blood T cell repertoires in COVID-19. Assay: immunoSEQ multiplex PCR; the TCRdb copy retains only in-frame clones and omits some. The sample includes roughly 250,000 clones, 70% to 90% seen only once; the top ten take 2% to 2.5%. The source of this sequence is a woman between 35 and 50 years old who had recovered from COVID-19. The sample was peripheral blood.

The CDR3 is CASSQLLARGEDTQYF. CDR3 coding DNA: TGTGCCAGCAGCCAATTACTCGCCCGGGGGGAAGATACGCAGTATTTT. This chain uses TRBV4-2 with TRBJ2-3; TRBD2 matches 7 bases. J was trimmed by 5 bases and V by 2 bases; bases with no gene match: 10. The length of the CDR3 is 16 residues. Per the germline V gene, CDR1 is LGHNA and CDR2 is YNFKEQ.